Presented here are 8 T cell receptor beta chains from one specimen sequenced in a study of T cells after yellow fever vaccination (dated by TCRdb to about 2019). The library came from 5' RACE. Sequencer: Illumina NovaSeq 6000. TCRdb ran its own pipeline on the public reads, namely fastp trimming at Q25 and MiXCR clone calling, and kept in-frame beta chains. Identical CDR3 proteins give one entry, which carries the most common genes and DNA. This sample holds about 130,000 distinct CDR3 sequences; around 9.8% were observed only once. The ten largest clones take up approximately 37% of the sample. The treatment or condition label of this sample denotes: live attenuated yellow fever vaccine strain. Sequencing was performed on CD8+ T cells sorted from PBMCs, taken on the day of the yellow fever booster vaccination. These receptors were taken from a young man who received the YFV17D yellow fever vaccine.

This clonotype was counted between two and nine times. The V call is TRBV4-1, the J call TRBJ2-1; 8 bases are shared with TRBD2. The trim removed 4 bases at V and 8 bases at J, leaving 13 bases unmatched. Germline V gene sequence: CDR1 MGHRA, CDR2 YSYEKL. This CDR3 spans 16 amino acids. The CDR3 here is CASSPRESGGGDEQFF. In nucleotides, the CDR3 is TGCGCCAGCAGCCCCCGGGAAAGCGGGGGTGGGGATGAGCAGTTCTTC.

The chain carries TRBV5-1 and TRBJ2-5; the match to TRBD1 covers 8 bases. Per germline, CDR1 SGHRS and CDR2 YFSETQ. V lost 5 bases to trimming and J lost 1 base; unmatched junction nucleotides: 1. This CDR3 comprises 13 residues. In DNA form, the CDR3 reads TGCGCCAGCAGAACAGGGGGCCAAGAGACCCAGTACTTC. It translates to CASRTGGQETQYF.

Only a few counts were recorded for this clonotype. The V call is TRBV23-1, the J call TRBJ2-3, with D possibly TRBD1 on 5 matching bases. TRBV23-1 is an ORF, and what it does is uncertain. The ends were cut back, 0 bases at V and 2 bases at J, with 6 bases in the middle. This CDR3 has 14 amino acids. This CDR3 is CASSQSGATDTQYF. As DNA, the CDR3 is TGCGCCAGCAGTCAATCAGGGGCCACAGATACGCAGTATTTT.

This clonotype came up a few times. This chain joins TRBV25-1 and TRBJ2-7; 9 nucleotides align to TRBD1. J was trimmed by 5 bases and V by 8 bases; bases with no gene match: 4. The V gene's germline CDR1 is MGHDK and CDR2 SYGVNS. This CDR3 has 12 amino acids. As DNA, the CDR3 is TGTGCCAGCGGGGACAGGGTAGACGAGCAGTACTTC. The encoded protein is CASGDRVDEQYF.

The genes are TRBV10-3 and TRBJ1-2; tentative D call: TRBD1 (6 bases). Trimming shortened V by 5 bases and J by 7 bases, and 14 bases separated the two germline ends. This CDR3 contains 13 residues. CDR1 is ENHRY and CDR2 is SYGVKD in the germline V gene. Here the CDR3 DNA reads TGTGCCATCAGTACAGGGCTAGGGACTGGCTACACCTTC. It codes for CAISTGLGTGYTF.

The CDR3 spells CSDRDGYGYTF. The DNA for the CDR3 is TGCAGCGACCGGGACGGATATGGCTACACCTTC. The V gene is TRBV29-1, the J gene TRBJ1-2, with D perhaps TRBD1 (5 bases). Germline V gene sequence: CDR1 SQVTM, CDR2 ANQGSEA. The CDR3 has 11 residues. Deletions cut 7 bases from V and 5 bases from J, with 11 bases between.

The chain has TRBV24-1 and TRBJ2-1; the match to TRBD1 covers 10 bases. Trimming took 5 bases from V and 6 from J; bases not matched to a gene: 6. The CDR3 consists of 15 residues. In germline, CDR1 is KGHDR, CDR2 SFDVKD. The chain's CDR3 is CATSGGQGLVNEQFF. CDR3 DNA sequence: TGTGCCACCAGTGGGGGACAGGGGCTAGTCAATGAGCAGTTCTTC.

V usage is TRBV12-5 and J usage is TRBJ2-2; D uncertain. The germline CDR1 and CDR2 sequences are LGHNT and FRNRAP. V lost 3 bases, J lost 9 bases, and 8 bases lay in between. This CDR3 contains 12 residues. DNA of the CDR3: TGTGCTAGTGGTTTCTTACGCCGGGAGCTGTTTTTT. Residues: CASGFLRRELFF.